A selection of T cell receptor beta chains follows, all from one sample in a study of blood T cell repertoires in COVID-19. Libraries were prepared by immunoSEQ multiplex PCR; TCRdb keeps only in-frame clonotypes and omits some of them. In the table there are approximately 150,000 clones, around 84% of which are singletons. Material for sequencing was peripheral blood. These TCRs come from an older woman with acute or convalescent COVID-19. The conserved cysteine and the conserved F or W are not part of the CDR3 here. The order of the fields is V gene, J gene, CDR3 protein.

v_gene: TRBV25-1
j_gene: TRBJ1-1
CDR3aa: ASPLPRSGRTEAF

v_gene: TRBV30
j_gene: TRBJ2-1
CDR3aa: AWSFRGYGLEF

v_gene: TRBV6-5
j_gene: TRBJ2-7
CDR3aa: ASSYPPHYEQY

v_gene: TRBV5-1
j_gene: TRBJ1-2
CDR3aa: ASATGGVGGYT

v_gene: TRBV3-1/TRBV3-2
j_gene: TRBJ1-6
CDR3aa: ASSQDRLDRANSPLH

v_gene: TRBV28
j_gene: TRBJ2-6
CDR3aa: ASSARLFSSSGANVLT

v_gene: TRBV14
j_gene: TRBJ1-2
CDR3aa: ASSQDRAGEGYT

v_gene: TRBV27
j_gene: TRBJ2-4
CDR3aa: ASSKGPKGDIQY

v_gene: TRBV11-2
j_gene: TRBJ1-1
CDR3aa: ASSIRTSNVVAF

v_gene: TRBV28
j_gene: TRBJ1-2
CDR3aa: ASSPGRTGGGYT

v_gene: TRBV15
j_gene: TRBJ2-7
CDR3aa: ATSADVTGGGYEQY

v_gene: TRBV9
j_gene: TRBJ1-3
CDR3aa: ASSVRAGSGNTIY

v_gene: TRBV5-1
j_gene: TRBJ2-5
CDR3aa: ASSFDQGRVETQY

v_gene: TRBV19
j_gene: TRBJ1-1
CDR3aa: ASSMETVTFLNTEAF

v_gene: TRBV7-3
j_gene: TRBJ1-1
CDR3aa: ASSHGAATEAF

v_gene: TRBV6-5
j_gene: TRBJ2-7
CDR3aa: ASRLGLLSSYEQY

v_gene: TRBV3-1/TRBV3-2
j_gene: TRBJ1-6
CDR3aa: ASSQGTGHSPLH

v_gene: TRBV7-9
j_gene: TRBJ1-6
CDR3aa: ASSLGLRGWDNSPLH

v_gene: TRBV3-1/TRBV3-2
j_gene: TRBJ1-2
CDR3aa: ASSLRGGHYGYT

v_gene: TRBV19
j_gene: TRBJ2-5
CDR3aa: ASSMSLSGETQY

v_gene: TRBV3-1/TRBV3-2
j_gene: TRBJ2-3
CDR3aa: ASSQDGAASDTQY

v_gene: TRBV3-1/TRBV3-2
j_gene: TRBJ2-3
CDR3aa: ASSQDRGTTDTQY

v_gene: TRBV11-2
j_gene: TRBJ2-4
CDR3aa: ASSARTSNFQY

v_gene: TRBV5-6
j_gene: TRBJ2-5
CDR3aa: ASSPAQGLQETQY

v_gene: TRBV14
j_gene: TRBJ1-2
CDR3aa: ASSQGQAYGYT

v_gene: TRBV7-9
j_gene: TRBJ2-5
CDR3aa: ASSLLETSGGEEY

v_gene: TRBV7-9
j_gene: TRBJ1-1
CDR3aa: ASSPRQSMNTEAF

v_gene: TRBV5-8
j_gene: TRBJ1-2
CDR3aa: ASSLGGTDGYT

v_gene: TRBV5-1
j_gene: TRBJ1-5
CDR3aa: ASSLQGNQPQH

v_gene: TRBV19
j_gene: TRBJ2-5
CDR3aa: ASKRTGGPQETQY

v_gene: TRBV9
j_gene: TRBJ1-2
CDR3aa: ASSVALAGYYGYT

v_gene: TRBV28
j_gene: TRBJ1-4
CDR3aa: ASREGGGTNEKLF

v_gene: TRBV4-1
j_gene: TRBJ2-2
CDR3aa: ASSQVAGKAGELF